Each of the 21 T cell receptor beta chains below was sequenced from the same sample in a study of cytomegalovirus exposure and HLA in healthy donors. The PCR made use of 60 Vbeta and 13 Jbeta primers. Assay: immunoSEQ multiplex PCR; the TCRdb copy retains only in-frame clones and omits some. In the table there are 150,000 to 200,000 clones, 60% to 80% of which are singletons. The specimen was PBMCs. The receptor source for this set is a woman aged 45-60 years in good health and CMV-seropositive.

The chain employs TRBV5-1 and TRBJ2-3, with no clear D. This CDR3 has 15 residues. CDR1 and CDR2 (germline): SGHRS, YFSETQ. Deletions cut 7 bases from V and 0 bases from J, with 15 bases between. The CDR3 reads CASRPGVESTDTQYF. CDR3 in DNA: TGCGCCAGCCGTCCGGGTGTGGAAAGCACAGATACGCAGTATTTT.

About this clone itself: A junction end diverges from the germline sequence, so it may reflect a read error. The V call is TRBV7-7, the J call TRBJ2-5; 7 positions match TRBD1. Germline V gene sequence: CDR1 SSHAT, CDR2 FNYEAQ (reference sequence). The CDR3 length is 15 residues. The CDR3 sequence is CASSPTRQGGETQYF. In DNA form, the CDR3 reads TGTGCTAGCAGCCCGACGAGACAGGGTGGAGAGACCCAGTACTTC.

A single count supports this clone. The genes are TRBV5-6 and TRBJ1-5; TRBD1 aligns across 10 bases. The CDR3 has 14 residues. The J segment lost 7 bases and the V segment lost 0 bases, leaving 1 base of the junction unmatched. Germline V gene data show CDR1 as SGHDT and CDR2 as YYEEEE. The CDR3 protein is CASSLGTGGQPQHF. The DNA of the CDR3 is TGTGCCAGCAGCTTGGGGACAGGGGGACAGCCCCAGCATTTT. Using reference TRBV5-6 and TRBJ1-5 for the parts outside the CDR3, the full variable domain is DAGVTQSPTHLIKTRGQQVTLRCSPKSGHDTVSWYQQALGQGPQFIFQYYEEEERQRGNFPDRFSGHQFPNYSSELNVNALLLGDSALYLCASSLGTGGQPQHFGDGTRLSIL.

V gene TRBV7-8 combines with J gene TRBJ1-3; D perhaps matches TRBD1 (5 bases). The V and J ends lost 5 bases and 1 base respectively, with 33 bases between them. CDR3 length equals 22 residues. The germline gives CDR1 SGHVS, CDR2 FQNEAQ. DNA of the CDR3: TGTGCCAGCAGCAATCTATGGGGGGGTCGGGGAATCTTAAGGGCGTCTGGAAACACCATATATTTT. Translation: CASSNLWGGRGILRASGNTIYF.

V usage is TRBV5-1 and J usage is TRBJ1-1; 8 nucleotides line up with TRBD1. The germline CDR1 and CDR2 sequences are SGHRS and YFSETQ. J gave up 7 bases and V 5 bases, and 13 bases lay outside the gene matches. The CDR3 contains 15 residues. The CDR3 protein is CASRNTLSGGLEAFF. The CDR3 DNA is TGCGCCAGCAGGAATACTCTATCAGGGGGCCTTGAAGCTTTCTTT.

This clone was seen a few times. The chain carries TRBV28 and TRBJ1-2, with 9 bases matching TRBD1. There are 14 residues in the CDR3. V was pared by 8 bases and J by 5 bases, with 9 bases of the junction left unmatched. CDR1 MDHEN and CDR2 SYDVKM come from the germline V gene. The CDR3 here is CASRRDRERYGYTF. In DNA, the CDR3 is TGTGCCAGCCGCCGGGACAGGGAACGATATGGCTACACCTTC.

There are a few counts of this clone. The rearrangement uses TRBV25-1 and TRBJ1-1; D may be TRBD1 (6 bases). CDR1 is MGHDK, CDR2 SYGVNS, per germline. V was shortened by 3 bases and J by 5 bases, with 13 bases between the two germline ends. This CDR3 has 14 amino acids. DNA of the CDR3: TGTGCCAGCAGTGATGCGGGGGCTCGGACTGAAGCTTTCTTT. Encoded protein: CASSDAGARTEAFF. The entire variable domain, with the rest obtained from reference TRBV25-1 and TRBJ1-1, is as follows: EADIYQTPRYLVIGTGKKITLECSQTMGHDKMYWYQQDPGMELHLIHYSYGVNSTEKGDLSSESTVSRIRTEHFPLTLESARPSHTSQYLCASSDAGARTEAFFGQGTRLTVV.

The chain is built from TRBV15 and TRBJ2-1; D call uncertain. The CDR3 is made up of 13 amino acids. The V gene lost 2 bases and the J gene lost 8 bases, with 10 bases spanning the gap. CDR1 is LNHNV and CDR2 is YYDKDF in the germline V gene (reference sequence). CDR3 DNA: TGTGCCACCAGCAGACCCGGTTACGATGAGCAGTTCTTC. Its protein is CATSRPGYDEQFF.

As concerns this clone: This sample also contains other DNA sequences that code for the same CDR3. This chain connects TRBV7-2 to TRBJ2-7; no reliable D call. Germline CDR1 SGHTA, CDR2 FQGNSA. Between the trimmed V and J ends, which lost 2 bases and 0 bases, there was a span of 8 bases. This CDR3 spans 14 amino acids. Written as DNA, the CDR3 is TGTGCCAGCAGCTTAAATCGCGGCTCCTACGAGCAGTACTTC. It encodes CASSLNRGSYEQYF.

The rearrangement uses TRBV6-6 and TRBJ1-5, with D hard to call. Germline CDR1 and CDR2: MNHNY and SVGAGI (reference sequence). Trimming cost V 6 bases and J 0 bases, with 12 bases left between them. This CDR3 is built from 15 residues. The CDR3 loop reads CASSLRSLSNQPQHF. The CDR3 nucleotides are TGTGCCAGCAGCCTCAGGTCCCTTAGCAATCAGCCCCAGCATTTT.

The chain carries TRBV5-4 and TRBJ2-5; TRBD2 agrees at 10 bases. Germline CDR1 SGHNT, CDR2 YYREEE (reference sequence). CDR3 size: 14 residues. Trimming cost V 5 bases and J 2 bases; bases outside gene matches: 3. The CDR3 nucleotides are TGTGCCAGCAGACGGACTAGCGGACAAGAGACCCAGTACTTC. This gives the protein CASRRTSGQETQYF. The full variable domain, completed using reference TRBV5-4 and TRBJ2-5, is ETGVTQSPTHLIKTRGQQVTLRCSSQSGHNTVSWYQQALGQGPQFIFQYYREEENGRGNFPPRFSGLQFPNYSSELNVNALELDDSALYLCASRRTSGQETQYFGPGTRLLVL.

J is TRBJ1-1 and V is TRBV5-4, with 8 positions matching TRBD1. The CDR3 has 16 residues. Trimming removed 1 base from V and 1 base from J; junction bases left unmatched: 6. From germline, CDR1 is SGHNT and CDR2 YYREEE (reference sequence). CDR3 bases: TGTGCCAGCAGCTTGAACAGGGGGTTGGAGAACACTGAAGCTTTCTTT. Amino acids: CASSLNRGLENTEAFF.

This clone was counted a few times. The CDR3: CASSFLNQPQHF. CDR3 sequence (DNA): TGTGCCAGTAGTTTTCTCAATCAGCCCCAGCATTTT. The rearrangement uses TRBV19 and TRBJ1-5; the D is unclear. The CDR3 is made up of 12 amino acids. Trimming shortened V by 5 bases and J by 3 bases, and 5 bases separated the two germline ends. Germline V gene data show CDR1 as LNHDA and CDR2 as SQIVND (reference sequence).

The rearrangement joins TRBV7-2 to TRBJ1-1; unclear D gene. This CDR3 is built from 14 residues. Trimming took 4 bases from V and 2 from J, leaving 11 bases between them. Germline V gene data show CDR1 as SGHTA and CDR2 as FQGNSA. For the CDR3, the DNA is TGTGCCAGCAGCTCCTTCTACGGTAACACTGAAGCTTTCTTT. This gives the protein CASSSFYGNTEAFF.

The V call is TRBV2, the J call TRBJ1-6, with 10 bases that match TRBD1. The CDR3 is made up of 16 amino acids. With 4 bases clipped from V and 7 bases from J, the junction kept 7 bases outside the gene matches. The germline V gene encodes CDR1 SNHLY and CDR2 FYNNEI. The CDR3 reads CASSGDRGSKNSPLHF. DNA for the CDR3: TGTGCCAGCAGTGGGGACAGGGGCTCTAAGAATTCACCCCTCCACTTT.

CDR3 sequence (DNA): TGTGCCAGCAGTGAACTACTAGCGGGGGATACGCAGTATTTT. This gives the protein CASSELLAGDTQYF. The rearrangement uses TRBV2 and TRBJ2-3; 10 bases are shared with TRBD2. The CDR3 extends over 14 amino acids. After removal of 2 bases from V and 6 bases from J, the junction contained 2 bases not matched to a gene. From germline, CDR1 is SNHLY and CDR2 FYNNEI.

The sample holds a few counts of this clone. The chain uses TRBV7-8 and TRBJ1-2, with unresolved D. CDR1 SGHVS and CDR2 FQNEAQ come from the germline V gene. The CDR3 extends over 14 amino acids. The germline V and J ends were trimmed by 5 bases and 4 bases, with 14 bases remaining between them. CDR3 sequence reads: CASSPPGVSYGYTF. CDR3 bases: TGTGCCAGCAGCCCCCCGGGTGTCAGCTATGGCTACACCTTC.

CDR3 loop: CASSLGDSPGETQYF. The DNA of the CDR3 is TGTGCCAGCAGCTTGGGGGACAGTCCAGGGGAGACCCAGTACTTC. V is TRBV7-6 and J is TRBJ2-5, with TRBD1 identical over 7 bases. The CDR3 runs to 15 residues. Trimming at V came to 3 bases and at J to 5 bases, leaving 9 bases not matched to a gene. Germline-derived CDR1 and CDR2 are SGHVS and FNYEAQ.

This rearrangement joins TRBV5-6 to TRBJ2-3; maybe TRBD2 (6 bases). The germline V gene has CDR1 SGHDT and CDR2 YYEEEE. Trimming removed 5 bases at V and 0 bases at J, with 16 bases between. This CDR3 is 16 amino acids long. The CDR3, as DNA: TGTGCCAGCAGAGCCCCGCTAGCGATCAGCACAGATACGCAGTATTTT. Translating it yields CASRAPLAISTDTQYF. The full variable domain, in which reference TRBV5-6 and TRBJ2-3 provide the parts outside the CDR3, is DAGVTQSPTHLIKTRGQQVTLRCSPKSGHDTVSWYQQALGQGPQFIFQYYEEEERQRGNFPDRFSGHQFPNYSSELNVNALLLGDSALYLCASRAPLAISTDTQYFGPGTRLTVL.

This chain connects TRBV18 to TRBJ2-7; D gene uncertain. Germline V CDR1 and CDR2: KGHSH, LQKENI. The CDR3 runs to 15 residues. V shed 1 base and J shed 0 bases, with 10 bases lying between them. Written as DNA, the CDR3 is TGTGCCAGCTCACCACGAGCACGTAGCTCCTACGAGCAGTACTTC. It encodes CASSPRARSSYEQYF. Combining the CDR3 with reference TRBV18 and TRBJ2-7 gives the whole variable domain NAGVMQNPRHLVRRRGQEARLRCSPMKGHSHVYWYRQLPEEGLKFMVYLQKENIIDESGMPKERFSAEFPKEGPSILRIQQVVRGDSAAYFCASSPRARSSYEQYFGPGTRLTVT.

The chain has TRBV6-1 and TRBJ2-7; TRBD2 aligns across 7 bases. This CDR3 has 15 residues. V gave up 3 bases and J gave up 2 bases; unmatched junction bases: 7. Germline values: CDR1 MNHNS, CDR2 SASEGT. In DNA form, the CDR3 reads TGTGCCAGCAGTGAGGGGAGCGGGGCCGCCTACGAGCAGTACTTC. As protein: CASSEGSGAAYEQYF.